The T cell receptor (beta chain) under discussion was sequenced for a study of blood T cell repertoires in COVID-19. Overall study context: Sites in the United States, Italy and Spain provided acute and convalescent COVID-19 samples. PBMCs, B-cell-depleted T cells, or T cells were the source of the cDNA or gDNA that made up the material.

Study processing details: Estimation of nucleated cell counts relied on the amplification of reference gene primers. The protocol was immunoSEQ multiplex PCR, while the TCRdb copy is restricted to in-frame clones and leaves out a portion. V and J calls and clone size are as listed in that table; D and trimming were resolved from the DNA. The data contain 55,000 to 90,000 clones, more than 80% of them seen just once; the ten biggest clones take up 30% to 40%. Germline lookup yields CDR1 SEHNR and CDR2 FQNEAQ (reference sequence). The V end was cut by 5 bases, the J end by 4 bases, with 29 bases between. The CDR3 covers 19 residues.

This receptor was identified in an elderly woman with active or convalescent COVID-19. Material: peripheral blood. The chain employs TRBV7-9 and TRBJ1-1, with D maybe TRBD1 (6 bases). The CDR3 DNA reads TGTGCCAGCAGCACGTCAACCTACAGGGAAGGCTGGCTGACCACTGAAGCTTTCTTT. This gives the protein CASSTSTYREGWLTTEAFF.